This T cell receptor (beta chain) was identified during a study of shared clonotypes between healthy human individuals. As for the study in general: The study enrolled a couple of women and a few men aged 18 to 49.

Deep-level running was used for the assay. Clones were read by immunoSEQ multiplex PCR, and TCRdb kept only the in-frame ones, dropping some. Here the sample spans around 200,000 clones, 85% to 95% being singletons. A remark on this clone: Antigen unknown.

The study, taken as a whole, reports: Generation probability values for non-shared clonotypes were lower than those for clonotypes shared by all four donors. A handful of donors shared about 5% of their naive CD4 clonotypes.

Sequencing used naive CD4+ T cells sorted from blood. Subset meaning: CD45RA+ positively selected. This clonotype originated in a woman under 40 in good health.

CDR3 in amino acids: CASSPEFSGNTIYF. In DNA, the CDR3 is TGTGCCAGCTCCCCAGAGTTCTCTGGAAACACCATATATTTT. The chain carries TRBV6-5 and TRBJ1-3; D not resolved. The CDR3 sequence is 14 residues long. Trimming left V 8 bases short and J 0 bases short, with 11 bases between. Germline-derived CDR1 and CDR2 are MNHEY and SVGAGI.